One T cell receptor (beta chain) is described in this entry. Antigen specificity is unknown. This record comes from a study of Graves' ophthalmopathy and Graves' hyperthyroidism. From RNA, the CDR3 regions of TCR beta chains were amplified and sequenced. HTBI primers were used in a first-round RT-PCR, which preceded a second-round multiplex PCR. Each CDR3 protein is one row after TCRdb ran MiXCR on the multiplex PCR reads. The sample lists more than 1,000,000 distinct CDR3 sequences; about 38% were seen once. Study observations and caveats: Also, most clonotypes expanded in the thyroid above 0.001 frequency appeared in blood.

The germline V and J ends were trimmed by 9 bases and 2 bases, with 10 bases remaining between them. Germline loops: CDR1 KGHDR, CDR2 SFDVKD. This CDR3 contains 13 residues. Sequenced: peripheral blood or thyroid tissue (not recorded which). This TCR was recovered from an adult man with Graves' hyperthyroidism. This sequence joins TRBV24-1 and TRBJ1-5; a weak D match, TRBD1 (6 bases). CDR3 bases: TGTGCCACCCAAGGGGGGGGCAATCAGCCCCAGCATTTT. This sequence encodes CATQGGGNQPQHF.